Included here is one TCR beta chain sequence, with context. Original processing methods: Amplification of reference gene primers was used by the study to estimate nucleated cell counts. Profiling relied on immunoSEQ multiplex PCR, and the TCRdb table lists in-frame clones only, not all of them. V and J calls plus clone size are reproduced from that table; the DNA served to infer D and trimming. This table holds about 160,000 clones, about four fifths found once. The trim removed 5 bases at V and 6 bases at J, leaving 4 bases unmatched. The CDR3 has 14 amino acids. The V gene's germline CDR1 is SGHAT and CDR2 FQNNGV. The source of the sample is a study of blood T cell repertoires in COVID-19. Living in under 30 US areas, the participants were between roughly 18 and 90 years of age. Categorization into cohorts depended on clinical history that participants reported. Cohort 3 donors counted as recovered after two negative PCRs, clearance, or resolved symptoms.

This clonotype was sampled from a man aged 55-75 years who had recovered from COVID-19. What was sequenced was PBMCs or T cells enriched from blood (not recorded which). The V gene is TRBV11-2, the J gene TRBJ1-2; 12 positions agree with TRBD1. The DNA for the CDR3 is TGTGCCAGCAGCGGCGGGACAGGGGGCCATGGCTACACCTTC. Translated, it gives CASSGGTGGHGYTF.